The TCR beta chain described here comes from a study of blood T cell repertoires in COVID-19. Libraries were prepared by immunoSEQ multiplex PCR; TCRdb keeps only in-frame clonotypes and omits some of them. The sample lists roughly 410,000 clones, roughly 86% occurring once. The clonotype was recovered from a woman aged 55-69 years with COVID-19, enrolled during active disease. The sequenced sample consisted of peripheral blood.

Here the CDR3 reads CASSEYSGSTDTQYF. The CDR3 coding sequence is TGTGCCAGCAGTGAATACAGCGGAAGCACAGATACGCAGTATTTT. The rearrangement links TRBV2 to TRBJ2-3, with D possibly matching TRBD2 (5 bases). Trimming removed 2 bases from V and 0 bases from J, with 9 bases in between. The CDR3 runs to 15 residues. The germline gives CDR1 SNHLY, CDR2 FYNNEI. The whole variable domain, filled in from reference TRBV2 and TRBJ2-3, reads EPEVTQTPSHQVTQMGQEVILRCVPISNHLYFYWYRQILGQKVEFLVSFYNNEISEKSEIFDDQFSVERPDGSNFTLKIRSTKLEDSAMYFCASSEYSGSTDTQYFGPGTRLTVL.